This T cell receptor beta chain was sequenced during a study of blood T cell repertoires in COVID-19. About the research overall: Samples representing acute and convalescent COVID-19 were sourced from the United States, Italy and Spain.

Per the authors' pipeline: Estimates of nucleated cell counts were drawn from the amplification of reference gene primers. Sequenced by immunoSEQ multiplex PCR; TCRdb stores in-frame clones only, minus some. V, J and clone size were drawn from that table, and D and trimming were deduced from the DNA. This table has about 110,000 clones, over 70% appearing once. Trimming stripped 0 bases from V and 7 bases from J, with 10 bases between. Germline values: CDR1 SGHNT, CDR2 YYREEE (reference sequence). The CDR3 sequence is 13 residues long. Material for sequencing was peripheral blood. This chain uses TRBV5-4 with TRBJ1-2; D ambiguous. The sequence derives from a man aged 50-60 years with acute or convalescent COVID-19. CDR3 region: CASSLASGSGYTF. CDR3 sequence (DNA): TGTGCCAGCAGCTTGGCCTCTGGGAGTGGCTACACCTTC.